The 13 T cell receptor beta chains listed next were all sequenced from one sample in a study of blood T cells in healthy people across ages. For the second PCR, which ran for about 7 to 12 cycles, a sample-barcoded 5' primer and a J-beta primer mix were used. TCRdb reprocessed the 5' RACE reads with MiXCR, giving one entry per CDR3 protein. Among more than 1,400,000 distinct CDR3 sequences listed, roughly 45% were seen once. The sequencing sample was made of blood. The receptors originated from a woman aged 18-29 years in good health.

The chain joins TRBV5-1 to TRBJ1-2; D may be TRBD1 (6 bases). The CDR3 totals 17 residues. Germline lookup yields CDR1 SGHRS and CDR2 YFSETQ. V dropped 2 bases and J dropped 3 bases, with 20 bases sitting between them. The CDR3 coding sequence is TGCGCCAGCAGCTTCGTATCGGGCGGGGGGCGAGACTATGGCTACACCTTC. This sequence encodes CASSFVSGGGRDYGYTF.

The rearrangement links TRBV24-1 to TRBJ2-7, with D perhaps TRBD1 (5 bases). The CDR3 spans 17 residues. Germline V gene sequence: CDR1 KGHDR, CDR2 SFDVKD. With 2 bases removed from V and 0 bases from J, the gap between germline ends came to 16 bases. CDR3 sequence: CATSDSSIGVSSYEQYF. Written as DNA, the CDR3 is TGTGCCACCAGTGATTCATCAATAGGGGTCAGCTCCTACGAGCAGTACTTC.

This sequence joins TRBV7-2 and TRBJ2-6; 9 bases line up with TRBD2. V gave up 5 bases and J gave up 2 bases; unmatched junction bases: 13. Germline V gives CDR1 SGHTA, CDR2 FQGNSA. The CDR3 spans 19 residues. Here the CDR3 reads CASSPFLASGATGANVLTF. DNA for the CDR3: TGTGCCAGCAGCCCCTTCCTGGCTAGCGGGGCAACTGGGGCCAACGTCCTGACTTTC.

This clonotype was observed a handful of times. V and J are TRBV5-1 and TRBJ2-3; 8 bases match TRBD2. The CDR3 spans 15 residues. V lost 6 bases to trimming and J lost 4 bases; unmatched junction nucleotides: 10. CDR1 and CDR2 (germline): SGHRS, YFSETQ. CDR3 DNA: TGCGCCAGCACCCTCGGGGGGGAAGTAGCAGATACGCAGTATTTT. It encodes CASTLGGEVADTQYF.

This clonotype was seen a handful of times. J is TRBJ1-6 and V is TRBV6-5, with D hard to call. The V and J ends lost 2 bases and 10 bases respectively, with 12 bases between them. Germline CDR1 reads MNHEY; CDR2 reads SVGAGI. The CDR3 has 14 amino acids. The CDR3 DNA reads as TGTGCCAGCAGTTACCCGGGTGCGGGATCACCCCTCCACTTT. Translated: CASSYPGAGSPLHF.

The table lists this clonotype with a few counts. CDR3 region: CASSLNPARGYEQYF. CDR3 coding DNA: TGTGCCAGCAGCTTAAACCCCGCCCGTGGATACGAGCAGTACTTC. The V gene is TRBV7-6, the J gene TRBJ2-7; D gene unclear. The CDR3 covers 15 residues. CDR1 SGHVS and CDR2 FNYEAQ come from the germline V gene. Trimming shortened V by 2 bases and J by 4 bases, and 15 bases separated the two germline ends.

This clonotype was detected a few times. V usage is TRBV7-9 and J usage is TRBJ1-2; no clear D. Germline V gene sequence: CDR1 SEHNR, CDR2 FQNEAQ (reference sequence). Trimming stripped 0 bases from V and 4 bases from J, with 12 bases between. This CDR3 contains 15 residues. CDR3 loop: CASSLARAAFYGYTF. The CDR3 bases are TGTGCCAGCAGCTTAGCGCGAGCAGCATTCTATGGCTACACCTTC.

The CDR3 sequence: CASSSSRQGSGSPLHF. The CDR3 DNA reads TGTGCCAGCAGCTCAAGCCGACAGGGATCGGGATCACCCCTCCACTTT. V is TRBV9 and J is TRBJ1-6, with 7 nucleotides matching TRBD1. With V trimmed by 4 bases and J by 10 bases, 14 bases remained unmatched. Germline CDR1 reads SGDLS; CDR2 reads YYNGEE. This CDR3 has 16 residues.

J is TRBJ2-3 and V is TRBV20-1; D perhaps matches TRBD1 (6 bases). Germline V gives CDR1 DFQATT, CDR2 SNEGSKA (reference sequence). The CDR3 contains 13 residues. Trimming took 5 bases from V and 2 from J, leaving 11 bases between them. In DNA, the CDR3 is TGCAGTGCTCTGAGGGACATCACAGATACGCAGTATTTT. It encodes CSALRDITDTQYF.

To note about this clonotype: This could be a read error, since a much larger clone is one nucleotide away. V is TRBV7-2 and J is TRBJ2-1, with 9 bases identical to TRBD2. This CDR3 has 15 amino acids. CDR1 is SGHTA and CDR2 is FQGNSA in the germline V gene. CDR3 sequence: CASRLAAGGYNEQFF. The CDR3 nucleotides are TGTGCCAGCAGATTAGCCGCGGGGGGGTACAATGAGCAGTTCTTC.

This clonotype was recorded a few times. V gene TRBV4-1 combines with J gene TRBJ1-6; D possibly corresponds to TRBD1 (6 bases). V was cut by 3 bases and J by 0 bases, with 15 bases left in between. CDR1 and CDR2 (germline): MGHRA, YSYEKL. The CDR3 length is 18 residues. CDR3 DNA sequence: TGCGCCAGCAGCCAGTGGGGGGCAGAGAGCTCCTATAATTCACCCCTCCACTTT. This sequence encodes CASSQWGAESSYNSPLHF.

This clonotype was seen repeatedly, ten times or more. The gene calls are TRBV12-3 or TRBV12-4 and TRBJ2-5, with a possible D match to TRBD1 (6 bases). There are 13 residues in the CDR3. Trimming cost V 6 bases and J 1 base, with 9 bases left between them. CDR3 nucleotides: TGTGCCAGCAGCAGGACAGTCCAAGAGACCCAGTACTTC. It specifies CASSRTVQETQYF.

The chain has TRBV28 and TRBJ2-3, with D possibly matching TRBD2 (5 bases). Between the trimmed V and J ends, which lost 1 base and 3 bases, there was a span of 14 bases. Germline loops: CDR1 MDHEN, CDR2 SYDVKM. The CDR3 covers 16 residues. The CDR3 DNA follows: TGTGCCAGCAGTTTATACGGGGAGAGAGGTACAGATACGCAGTATTTT. Amino acid sequence: CASSLYGERGTDTQYF.